These 8 T cell receptor beta chains share one sample of origin, sequenced in a study of blood T cell repertoires in COVID-19 (dated by TCRdb to about 2020). The protocol used for the library was the immunoSEQ multiplex PCR assay. TCRdb provides this immuneACCESS table in a form limited to in-frame rearrangements. Some clones are lacking; in checked studies, under half of them reflect an unresolved V gene, and why the rest are absent is not known. The sample data list more than 300,000 clones, and roughly 85% of these were observed just once. The top ten hold under 6% of the sample. Source material: PBMCs or T cells enriched from blood (not recorded which). The receptor source for this set is a woman aged 25 to 39 who had recovered from COVID-19.

The chain is built from TRBV2 and TRBJ1-3; weak D call: TRBD1 (5 bases). Germline V CDR1 and CDR2: SNHLY, FYNNEI. The CDR3 runs to 13 residues. Between the trimmed V and J ends, which lost 6 bases and 2 bases, there was a span of 8 bases. The CDR3 nucleotides are TGTGCCAGCAGGAAGGGGACTGGAAACACCATATATTTT. Encoded protein: CASRKGTGNTIYF.

The J gene is TRBJ2-3, the V gene TRBV11-2; 14 positions match TRBD2. This CDR3 contains 17 residues. Germline V gene sequence: CDR1 SGHAT, CDR2 FQNNGV. V trimming: 5 bases; J trimming: 8 bases; junction bases outside the gene matches: 12. The CDR3 loop reads CASSPGLAGGFSATQYF. The CDR3 DNA reads as TGTGCCAGCAGCCCTGGACTAGCGGGGGGATTTTCTGCTACGCAGTATTTT.

The chain has TRBV28 and TRBJ1-1; D may be TRBD1 (6 bases). CDR3 size: 15 residues. V was clipped by 7 bases and J by 4 bases, with 19 bases between them. Germline CDR1 reads MDHEN; CDR2 reads SYDVKM. Here the CDR3 DNA reads TGTGCCAGCATTCCACCAGGGGAGGGATTCACTGAAGCTTTCTTT. Its translation: CASIPPGEGFTEAFF.

V usage is TRBV12-5 and J usage is TRBJ1-1; TRBD1 is a possible D gene (6 bases). CDR1 and CDR2 (germline): LGHNT, FRNRAP. This CDR3 region has 16 residues. V gave up 3 bases and J gave up 3 bases, with 17 bases separating them. The CDR3 nucleotides are TGTGCTAGTGGTTTTCTAAACCCGGACAGCCACACTGAAGCTTTCTTT. This sequence encodes CASGFLNPDSHTEAFF. The full variable domain, completed using reference TRBV12-5 and TRBJ1-1, is DARVTQTPRHKVTEMGQEVTMRCQPILGHNTVFWYRQTMMQGLELLAYFRNRAPLDDSGMPKDRFSAEMPDATLATLKIQPSEPRDSAVYFCASGFLNPDSHTEAFFGQGTRLTVV.

The rearrangement uses TRBV7-3 and TRBJ2-5, with 9 bases aligning to TRBD2. V lost 2 bases, J lost 2 bases, and 9 bases stayed unmatched. The V gene's germline CDR1 is SGHTA and CDR2 FQGTGA. CDR3 length equals 17 residues. CDR3 protein: CASSLGALSGGQETQYF. CDR3 nucleotide sequence: TGTGCCAGCAGCTTAGGCGCGCTAAGCGGGGGGCAAGAGACCCAGTACTTC.

The V gene is TRBV19, the J gene TRBJ1-2; no clear D. This CDR3 region has 12 residues. Germline-derived CDR1 and CDR2 are LNHDA and SQIVND (reference sequence). V lost 9 bases, J lost 2 bases, and 10 bases lay in between. The CDR3 sequence is CASTTGNYGYTF. DNA for the CDR3: TGTGCCAGCACGACCGGGAACTATGGCTACACCTTC.

About this clone: Additional DNA sequences in this sample encode the identical CDR3. The chain links TRBV18 to TRBJ1-5; 7 positions match TRBD1. From germline, CDR1 is KGHSH and CDR2 LQKENI. The CDR3 is 14 residues long. V was clipped by 1 base and J by 7 bases; unmatched bases: 4. The CDR3 is CASSPQGAGQPQHF. As DNA, the CDR3 is TGTGCCAGCTCACCACAGGGGGCTGGGCAGCCCCAGCATTTT.

The CDR3 loop is CASSEAGGRAAFF. The CDR3 region has the DNA TGTGCCAGCAGTGAAGCGGGGGGAAGGGCAGCTTTCTTT. This chain uses TRBV6-1 with TRBJ1-1; TRBD1 might be the D (5 bases). Germline V lookup: CDR1 MNHNS, CDR2 SASEGT. The CDR3 is made up of 13 amino acids. Trimming took 0 bases from V and 10 from J, leaving 12 bases between them.